A single sample is the source of the 21 T cell receptor beta chains below, sequenced in a study of blood T cell repertoires in COVID-19. Assay: immunoSEQ multiplex PCR; the TCRdb copy retains only in-frame clones and omits some. Seen here are roughly 50,000 clones, about 87% observed once, and the top ten hold 10% to 15%. The sequenced sample consisted of peripheral blood. The source is a man older than 75 with acute or convalescent COVID-19.

About this clone: Other DNA sequences within the sample encode an identical CDR3. This chain links TRBV5-1 with TRBJ2-7, with 7 positions matching TRBD2. The V gene end was trimmed by 1 base and the J gene end by 2 bases; junction bases not matched to a gene: 3. The germline CDR1 and CDR2 sequences are SGHRS and YFSETQ. The CDR3 loop spans 14 amino acids. The CDR3 spells CASSLLGGTYEQYF. The CDR3 DNA reads as TGCGCCAGCAGCTTGTTGGGAGGGACCTACGAGCAGTACTTC.

V is TRBV18 and J is TRBJ2-3, with 15 bases identical to TRBD2. Germline trimming cut 3 bases from V and 0 bases from J; bases unmatched to any gene: 1. The CDR3 totals 17 residues. Germline lookup yields CDR1 KGHSH and CDR2 LQKENI. This CDR3 reads CASSPGLAGGSTDTQYF. CDR3 coding DNA: TGTGCCAGCTCACCGGGACTAGCGGGGGGAAGCACAGATACGCAGTATTTT.

V and J are TRBV3-1 (or the pseudogene TRBV3-2) and TRBJ1-1; D remains ambiguous. The V gene lost 1 base and the J gene lost 4 bases, with 4 bases spanning the gap. The CDR3 sequence is 12 residues long. Per the germline V gene, CDR1 is LGHDT and CDR2 is YNNKEL (reference sequence). The CDR3 reads CASSQVSTEAFF. The CDR3 DNA is TGTGCCAGCAGCCAAGTGAGCACTGAAGCTTTCTTT.

V and J are TRBV2 and TRBJ2-2; D possibly corresponds to TRBD1 (5 bases). Germline V gene sequence: CDR1 SNHLY, CDR2 FYNNEI. V was pared by 8 bases and J by 4 bases, with 20 bases between. This CDR3 has 16 amino acids. CDR3: CASVEQGRIGTGELFF. The CDR3 nucleotides read TGTGCCAGCGTGGAGCAGGGTAGAATAGGCACCGGGGAGCTGTTTTTT.

The chain combines TRBV2 with TRBJ1-2, with 7 bases aligning to TRBD1. V shed 5 bases and J 4 bases; nucleotides not matched to a gene: 13. CDR1 is SNHLY, CDR2 FYNNEI, per germline. The CDR3 has 16 residues. The CDR3 is CASSRNTGAGGYGYTF. The CDR3 DNA sequence: TGTGCCAGCAGTCGTAACACAGGGGCCGGCGGCTATGGCTACACCTTC.

This clone was seen a handful of times. The chain joins TRBV19 to TRBJ1-1; TRBD1 might be the D (6 bases). V was trimmed by 0 bases and J by 1 base, leaving 15 bases between them. This CDR3 has 17 amino acids. Looked up from germline, CDR1 is LNHDA and CDR2 is SQIVND (reference sequence). The CDR3 protein is CASSIEHTAGANTEAFF. The CDR3 DNA follows: TGTGCCAGTAGTATAGAGCACACAGCAGGGGCGAACACTGAAGCTTTCTTT.

This chain uses TRBV19 with TRBJ1-5; the D gene is possibly TRBD1 (6 bases). The CDR3 has 13 residues. V was pared by 5 bases and J by 4 bases, with 9 bases between. The germline V gene has CDR1 LNHDA and CDR2 SQIVND (reference sequence). CDR3 residues: CASSRTVNQPQHF. CDR3 DNA sequence: TGTGCCAGTAGTCGGACAGTTAATCAGCCCCAGCATTTT.

The V and J genes are TRBV5-1 and TRBJ1-2, with TRBD1 matching over 10 bases. The CDR3 loop spans 15 amino acids. Germline V gene lookup returns CDR1 SGHRS and CDR2 YFSETQ. The V gene end was trimmed by 3 bases and the J gene end by 4 bases; junction bases not matched to a gene: 6. This chain's CDR3 is CASSWGDRGIYGYTF. In DNA, the CDR3 is TGCGCCAGCAGCTGGGGGGACAGGGGAATCTATGGCTACACCTTC.

The chain is built from TRBV19 and TRBJ1-2, with D perhaps TRBD1 (6 bases). In germline, CDR1 is LNHDA, CDR2 SQIVND (reference sequence). Trimming took off 3 bases at V and 4 bases at J, with 12 bases between the two ends. The CDR3 covers 14 residues. CDR3 DNA sequence: TGTGCCAGTAGTATCGTGGGGGCCAGCTATGGCTACACCTTC. It is translated as CASSIVGASYGYTF.

The chain is built from TRBV21-1 and TRBJ2-7; the table calls TRBD2, which could not be checked here. TRBV21-1 is a known pseudogene. CDR3 size: 19 residues. CDR3 protein: CASSNNTAGGRTMLYEQYF. In DNA form, the CDR3 reads TGTGCCAGCAGCAATAACACCGCGGGAGGGCGGACTATGCTCTACGAGCAGTACTTC.

The chain has TRBV7-9 and TRBJ2-3; no clear D. The CDR3 loop spans 13 amino acids. V was cut by 3 bases and J by 5 bases, with 9 bases left in between. Germline V gives CDR1 SEHNR, CDR2 FQNEAQ (reference sequence). The CDR3 reads CASSFSVEDTQYF. DNA of the CDR3: TGTGCCAGCAGCTTCAGCGTTGAAGATACGCAGTATTTT.

The V gene is TRBV28, the J gene TRBJ2-7; 8 bases map to TRBD1. The V gene end was trimmed by 5 bases and the J gene end by 5 bases; junction bases not matched to a gene: 5. Germline CDR1 is MDHEN and CDR2 is SYDVKM. This CDR3 has 13 residues. DNA of the CDR3: TGTGCCAGCAGTCCATCAGGGGGCGACGAGCAGTACTTC. Its translation is CASSPSGGDEQYF.

V usage is TRBV11-2 and J usage is TRBJ2-2; D gene uncertain. Germline V gene sequence: CDR1 SGHAT, CDR2 FQNNGV. There are 15 residues in the CDR3. The V end was cut by 6 bases, the J end by 0 bases, with 11 bases between. The CDR3 here is CASSVTFPNTGELFF. CDR3 in DNA: TGTGCCAGCAGTGTTACTTTTCCGAACACCGGGGAGCTGTTTTTT. Variable domain in full (rest from reference TRBV11-2 and TRBJ2-2): EAGVAQSPRYKIIEKRQSVAFWCNPISGHATLYWYQQILGQGPKLLIQFQNNGVVDDSQLPKDRFSAERLKGVDSTLKIQPAKLEDSAVYLCASSVTFPNTGELFFGEGSRLTVL.

The genes are TRBV7-9 and TRBJ2-3; 10 positions agree with TRBD1. This CDR3 spans 15 amino acids. From germline, CDR1 is SEHNR and CDR2 FQNEAQ (reference sequence). V dropped 4 bases and J dropped 1; count of bases not matched to a gene: 2. The CDR3 loop reads CASSSGTGGTDTQYF. CDR3 DNA sequence: TGTGCCAGCAGCTCCGGGACAGGGGGCACAGATACGCAGTATTTT.

This rearrangement joins TRBV9 to TRBJ1-5; TRBD1 is a possible D gene (6 bases). The CDR3 covers 14 residues. Germline V gene data show CDR1 as SGDLS and CDR2 as YYNGEE. V was pared by 4 bases and J by 4 bases, with 12 bases between. CDR3 sequence reads: CASSWGRGNQPQHF. The DNA for the CDR3 is TGTGCCAGCAGCTGGGGCAGGGGAAATCAGCCCCAGCATTTT.

J is TRBJ2-7 and V is TRBV5-5, with a tentative D call TRBD2 (6 bases). The CDR3 spans 14 residues. Trimming left V 2 bases short and J 7 bases short, with 16 bases between. From germline, CDR1 is SGHKS and CDR2 YYEKEE (reference sequence). The CDR3 protein is CASSFQTRLGEQYF. Written as DNA, the CDR3 is TGTGCCAGCAGCTTCCAGACTAGACTAGGGGAGCAGTACTTC.

The chain carries TRBV27 and TRBJ1-2; 9 bases fit TRBD1. Germline V gene sequence: CDR1 MNHEY, CDR2 SMNVEV (reference sequence). The ends lost 7 bases at V and 5 bases at J; junction bases unmatched: 14. CDR3 length: 16 amino acids. This CDR3 is CASTNLGDRALYGYTF. For the CDR3, the DNA is TGTGCCAGCACCAACCTTGGGGACAGGGCATTGTATGGCTACACCTTC.

J is TRBJ1-2 and V is TRBV28, with no clear D. V lost 11 bases and J lost 6, with 16 bases in between. Germline V gives CDR1 MDHEN, CDR2 SYDVKM. This CDR3 has 12 amino acids. Here the CDR3 DNA reads TGTGCCTGCGGGTCAGGAAACGATGGCTACACCTTC. It translates to CACGSGNDGYTF.

The rearrangement uses TRBV2 and TRBJ2-5; weak D call: TRBD2 (6 bases). Per the germline V gene, CDR1 is SNHLY and CDR2 is FYNNEI. This CDR3 is built from 13 residues. Trimming shortened V by 3 bases and J by 5 bases, and 10 bases separated the two germline ends. The CDR3 reads CASSEEGRETQYF. The CDR3 coding sequence is TGTGCCAGCAGTGAGGAGGGCAGGGAGACCCAGTACTTC.

The V gene is TRBV5-1, the J gene TRBJ2-4; perhaps TRBD2 as D (5 bases). Germline values: CDR1 SGHRS, CDR2 YFSETQ. V was shortened by 3 bases and J by 8 bases, with 15 bases between the two germline ends. The CDR3 contains 14 residues. CDR3 residues: CASSSGDFEDIQYF. The CDR3 nucleotides read TGCGCCAGCAGCTCCGGGGATTTCGAGGACATTCAGTACTTC.

The chain uses TRBV5-6 and TRBJ1-6; D remains unclear. The CDR3 runs to 13 residues. V gave up 0 bases and J gave up 14 bases, with 12 bases separating them. Germline values: CDR1 SGHDT, CDR2 YYEEEE. Written as DNA, the CDR3 is TGTGCCAGCAGCTTGGAGAGGTCAGCAACCCTCCACTTT. This sequence encodes CASSLERSATLHF.